Here is one T cell receptor beta chain with its context. An end of the junction does not agree with germline; a read error may underlie this. The CDR3 spans 17 residues. Germline CDR1 ENHRY, CDR2 SYGVKD. This sample is part of a study of blood T cells in healthy people across ages. It was with a sample-barcoded 5' primer and a J-beta primer mix that a second PCR of roughly 7 to 12 cycles was run. Each cDNA molecule was tagged by a template-switch adaptor with 12 random nucleotides. Using its own MiXCR run on the 5' RACE reads, TCRdb lists one record per CDR3 protein. The profile shows about 640,000 distinct CDR3 sequences, roughly 53% of them singletons.

This TCR derives from a man in his fifties or sixties in good health. The chain has TRBV10-3 and TRBJ2-2; TRBD2 agrees at 11 bases. The sequencing sample was made of blood. CDR3 amino acids: CAITETSGATNTGELFF. CDR3 coding DNA: TGTGCCATCACTGAGACTAGCGGGGCGACGAACACCGGGGAGCTGTTTTTT.